The following is a TCR beta chain sequence with its context. Methods used by the authors: For nucleated cells, counts were estimated from reference gene primer amplification. The table came from immunoSEQ multiplex PCR; TCRdb's copy has only in-frame clones and leaves some out. V, J and clone size are taken as reported in that table, and D and trimming were inferred from the DNA itself. The sample carries about 130,000 clones, about 88% recorded once. The sample belongs to a study of blood T cell repertoires in COVID-19. Looking at the study overall: Collection of acute and convalescent COVID-19 samples took place in the United States, Italy and Spain. The analysed material was cDNA or gDNA that came from T cells, B-cell-depleted T cells, or PBMCs.

CDR1 is SGHRS, CDR2 YFSETQ, per germline. CDR3 length: 15 residues. V lost 0 bases and J lost 4; bases outside the gene matches: 3. Source material: peripheral blood. This receptor was identified in an elderly woman with acute or convalescent COVID-19. J is TRBJ1-4 and V is TRBV5-1, with 7 positions matching TRBD1. The DNA for the CDR3 is TGCGCCAGCAGCTTGGCCGGGACAGTTAATGAAAAACTGTTTTTT. Protein: CASSLAGTVNEKLFF.